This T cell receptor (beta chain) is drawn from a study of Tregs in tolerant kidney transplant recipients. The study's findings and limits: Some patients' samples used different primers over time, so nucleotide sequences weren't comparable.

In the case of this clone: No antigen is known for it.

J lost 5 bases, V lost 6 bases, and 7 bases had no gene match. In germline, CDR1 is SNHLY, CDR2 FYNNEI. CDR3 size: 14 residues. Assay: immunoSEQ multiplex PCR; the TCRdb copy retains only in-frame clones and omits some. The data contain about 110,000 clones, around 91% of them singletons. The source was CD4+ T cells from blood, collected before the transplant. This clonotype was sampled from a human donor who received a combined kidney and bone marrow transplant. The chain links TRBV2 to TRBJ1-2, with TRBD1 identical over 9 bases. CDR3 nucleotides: TGTGCCAGCAGGGGGGACAGGGTGAGATATGGCTACACCTTC. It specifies CASRGDRVRYGYTF. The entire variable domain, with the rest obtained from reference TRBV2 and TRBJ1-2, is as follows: EPEVTQTPSHQVTQMGQEVILRCVPISNHLYFYWYRQILGQKVEFLVSFYNNEISEKSEIFDDQFSVERPDGSNFTLKIRSTKLEDSAMYFCASRGDRVRYGYTFGSGTRLTVV.